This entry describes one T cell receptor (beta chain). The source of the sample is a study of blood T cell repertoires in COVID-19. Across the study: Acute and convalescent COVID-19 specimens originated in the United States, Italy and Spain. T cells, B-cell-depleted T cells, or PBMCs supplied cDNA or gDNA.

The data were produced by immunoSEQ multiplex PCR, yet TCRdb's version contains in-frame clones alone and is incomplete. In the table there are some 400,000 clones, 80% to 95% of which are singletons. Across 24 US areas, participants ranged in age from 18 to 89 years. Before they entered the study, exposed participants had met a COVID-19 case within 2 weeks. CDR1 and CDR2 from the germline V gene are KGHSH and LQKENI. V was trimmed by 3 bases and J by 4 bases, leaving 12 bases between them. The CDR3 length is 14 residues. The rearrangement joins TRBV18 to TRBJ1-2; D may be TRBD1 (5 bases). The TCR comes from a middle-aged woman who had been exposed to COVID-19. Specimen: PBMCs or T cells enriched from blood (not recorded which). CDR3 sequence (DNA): TGTGCCAGCTCACCCAGGGAATTCGGCTATGGCTACACCTTC. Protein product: CASSPREFGYGYTF.